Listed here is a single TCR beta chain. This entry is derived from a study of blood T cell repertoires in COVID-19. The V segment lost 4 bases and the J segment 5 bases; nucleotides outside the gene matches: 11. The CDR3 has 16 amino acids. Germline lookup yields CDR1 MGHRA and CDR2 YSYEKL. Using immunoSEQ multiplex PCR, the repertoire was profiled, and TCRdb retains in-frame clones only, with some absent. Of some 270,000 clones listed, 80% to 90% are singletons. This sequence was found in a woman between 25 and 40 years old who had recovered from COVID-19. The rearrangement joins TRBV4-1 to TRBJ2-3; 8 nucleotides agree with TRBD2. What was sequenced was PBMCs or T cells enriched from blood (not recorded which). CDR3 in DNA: TGCGCCAGCAGCCCCGGAACTAGCGGAGGACTAGATACGCAGTATTTT. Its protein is CASSPGTSGGLDTQYF.